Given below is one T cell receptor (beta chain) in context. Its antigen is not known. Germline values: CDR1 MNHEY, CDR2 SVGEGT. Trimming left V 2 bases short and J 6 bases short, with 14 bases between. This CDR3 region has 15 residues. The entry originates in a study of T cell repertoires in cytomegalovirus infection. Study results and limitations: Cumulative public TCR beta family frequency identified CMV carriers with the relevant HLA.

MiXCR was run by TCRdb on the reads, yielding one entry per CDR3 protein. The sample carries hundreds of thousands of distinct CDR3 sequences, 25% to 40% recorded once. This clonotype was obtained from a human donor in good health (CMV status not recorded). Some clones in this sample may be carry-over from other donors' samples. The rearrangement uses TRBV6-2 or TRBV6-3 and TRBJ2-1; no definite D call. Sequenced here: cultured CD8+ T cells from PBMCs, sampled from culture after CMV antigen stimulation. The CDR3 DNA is TGTGCCAGCAGTTACGTCCGAGGAGCCGGCAATGAGCAGTTCTTC. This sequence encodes CASSYVRGAGNEQFF.